The clone carrying this TCR beta chain was seen a single time. Its antigen remains unknown. The data were taken from a study of T cell responses to AZD1222 COVID-19 vaccine. General study results and limits: In a largely white British group with more females than males, clonal diversity was possibly underestimated. Repertoires were obtained solely post-peak T cell response. Among those given AZD1222, only 5 to 7 were seropositive at baseline.

Germline V gives CDR1 KGHSH, CDR2 LQKENI. V was clipped by 3 bases and J by 3 bases, with 3 bases between them. This CDR3 has 11 residues. Profiling relied on immunoSEQ multiplex PCR, and the TCRdb table lists in-frame clones only, not all of them. Found here are some 110,000 clones, roughly 93% of them singletons; the top ten hold roughly 1.6%. The sequencing here drew on peripheral blood, taken 28 days after the second AZD1222 dose. The source of this sequence is an adult who received the AZD1222 COVID-19 vaccine. V and J are TRBV18 and TRBJ2-7, with no clear D. The CDR3: CASSPNYEQYF. In DNA form, the CDR3 reads TGTGCCAGCTCACCGAACTACGAGCAGTACTTC.